The rows below give T cell receptor beta chains drawn from one sample of a study of tumor and adjacent non-tumor tissue in lung cancer. A single record per CDR3 protein comes from TCRdb applying MiXCR to the multiplex PCR reads. The table has 65,000 to 95,000 distinct CDR3 sequences, 75% to 90% seen once. The material sequenced was lung tumor tissue. The origin of the receptors is a woman between 50 and 59 years old with non-small cell lung cancer. The CDR3 runs from the conserved cysteine through the conserved F or W. The D gene is left open where the match is weak. Expanded clones get a size class; other rows say once, few or many, or leave the size out.

>TRBJ1-5|TRBV28|-|-
CASSPSSSGSNQPQHF
TGTGCCAGCAGTCCCTCTTCCAGTGGAAGCAATCAGCCCCAGCATTTT
>TRBJ2-7|TRBV11-1|-|-
CASSLGANYGQYF
TGTGCCAGCAGCCTAGGTGCGAACTACGGGCAGTACTTC
>TRBJ2-1|TRBV6-5|TRBD2|-
CAGSYARLANNNEQFF
TGTGCCGGCAGCTACGCCCGACTAGCGAATAACAATGAGCAGTTCTTC
>TRBJ1-2|TRBV6-6|TRBD1|-
CASRQDRGPWGYIF
TGTGCCAGCAGGCAAGACAGGGGGCCATGGGGCTACATCTTC
>TRBJ2-2|TRBV9|TRBD2|few
CASSVAAGANTGELFF
TGTGCCAGCAGCGTAGCCGCGGGGGCGAACACCGGGGAGCTGTTTTTT
>TRBJ2-7|TRBV6-1|-|-
CVSSLTWDTLYEQYF
TGTGTCAGCAGTCTGACTTGGGACACTCTTTACGAGCAGTACTTC
>TRBJ2-3|TRBV5-1|-|-
CATSPDSISTDTQFF
TGCGCCACCAGCCCGGACAGTATTAGCACAGATACGCAGTTTTTT
>TRBJ2-7|TRBV20-1|-|once
CSAWGERNSYEQYF
TGCAGTGCCTGGGGGGAGAGGAACTCCTACGAGCAGTACTTC
>TRBJ2-2|TRBV6-1|-|once
CASILVGMRTGELFF
TGTGCCAGCATCCTAGTGGGAATGCGCACCGGGGAGCTGTTTTTT
>TRBJ2-1|TRBV30|-|-
CAWNLGPEQFF
TGTGCCTGGAATTTGGGGCCAGAGCAGTTCTTC
>TRBJ2-4|TRBV29-1|-|-
CSVLLGLGFVNIEYF
TGCAGCGTGCTGCTAGGGTTGGGGTTTGTTAACATTGAGTACTTC
>TRBJ2-7|TRBV20-1|-|once
CSARASRQPYDQYF
TGCAGTGCTAGAGCGTCGAGACAGCCCTACGACCAGTACTTC
>TRBJ2-5|TRBV20-1|-|-
CNARFGQETRYF
TGCAATGCTAGATTCGGGCAAGAGACCCGGTATTTC
>TRBJ2-1|TRBV6-1|TRBD1|-
CVSSAPGGGEINDQFF
TGTGTCAGCAGCGCTCCAGGGGGCGGAGAGATCAATGATCAGTTCTTC
>TRBJ2-1|TRBV9|-|-
CASSPGQNPRNEQFF
TGTGCCAGCAGCCCCGGACAGAACCCACGAAATGAGCAGTTCTTC
>TRBJ2-5|TRBV20-1|TRBD2|-
CSGPPGGGRRETQYF
TGCAGTGGTCCACCGGGAGGGGGTAGACGAGAGACCCAGTACTTC
>TRBJ2-7|TRBV5-5|-|-
CANSLVPGEVVTYEQYF
TGTGCCAACAGCTTGGTACCCGGCGAAGTTGTAACCTACGAGCAGTACTTC
>TRBJ2-1|TRBV20-1|-|-
CSAGAEGQWGTQFF
TGCAGTGCAGGAGCGGAAGGACAGTGGGGGACACAGTTCTTC
>TRBJ2-7|TRBV6-1|-|-
CASSEVHTEQYF
TGTGCGAGTAGTGAAGTCCATACCGAGCAGTACTTC
>TRBJ1-2|TRBV11-2|-|-
CASSQEQFGGYAF
TGTGCCAGCAGCCAGGAACAGTTCGGTGGATACGCCTTC
>TRBJ2-1|TRBV11-2|-|-
CATSSTREEQLF
TGTGCCACCAGCTCCACTAGGGAGGAGCAGTTATTC
>TRBJ2-1|TRBV5-1|TRBD1|-
CANGLSTGQGAGNEQFF
TGCGCCAACGGCTTGAGCACGGGACAGGGGGCGGGAAATGAGCAGTTCTTC
>TRBJ2-3|TRBV29-1|-|-
CSIVLSLGPGGTQYF
TGCAGCATCGTCCTATCTCTCGGACCTGGGGGGACGCAATATTTT
>TRBJ2-7|TRBV10-3|-|once
CAISESRANDQYF
TGTGCCATCAGTGAGTCACGGGCTAATGATCAGTACTTC
>TRBJ2-7|TRBV11-2|-|-
CASSLVVGPSYEQYF
TGTGCCAGCAGTTTAGTGGTGGGCCCCTCCTACGAGCAGTACTTC
>TRBJ1-1|TRBV10-3|-|few
CAISESGLGLEVFF
TGTGCCATCAGTGAGTCCGGCCTGGGGCTGGAGGTTTTCTTT
>TRBJ2-3|TRBV4-1|-|-
CTSNQPLATDTQYF
TGCACCAGCAACCAACCCCTAGCGACAGATACGCAGTATTTT